The present entry profiles one T cell receptor (beta chain) with its context. Germline V gene data show CDR1 as LNHDA and CDR2 as SQIVND (reference sequence). V was clipped by 8 bases and J by 5 bases, with 18 bases between them. The CDR3 totals 14 residues. These data come from a study of blood T cell repertoires in COVID-19. Original processing notes: How many nucleated cells were present was estimated from reference gene primer amplification. Repertoires were generated with immunoSEQ multiplex PCR, while TCRdb's copy carries only in-frame clones and drops some. Clone size and V and J calls were adopted from that table, with D and trimming inferred from the DNA. The sample contains about 120,000 clones, roughly 87% of which appear only once.

The clonotype comes from a woman older than 75 with acute or convalescent COVID-19. The V and J genes are TRBV19 and TRBJ1-1; maybe TRBD1 (6 bases). The specimen sequenced was peripheral blood. CDR3 coding DNA: TGTGCCAGTCGCGTAACAGGGCAAGGAACTGAAGCTTTCTTT. Its protein product is CASRVTGQGTEAFF.